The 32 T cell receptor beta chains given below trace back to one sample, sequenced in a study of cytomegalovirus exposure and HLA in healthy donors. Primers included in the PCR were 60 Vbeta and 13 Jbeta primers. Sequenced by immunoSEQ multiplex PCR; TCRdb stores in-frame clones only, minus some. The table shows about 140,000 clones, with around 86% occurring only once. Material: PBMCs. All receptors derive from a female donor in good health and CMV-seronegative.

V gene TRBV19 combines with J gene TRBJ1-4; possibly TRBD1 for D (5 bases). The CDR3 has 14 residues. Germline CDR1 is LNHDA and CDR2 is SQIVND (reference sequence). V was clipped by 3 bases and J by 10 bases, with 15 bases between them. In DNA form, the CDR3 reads TGTGCCAGTAGTATTCGAGGTCAGGGAGGAAAACTGTTTTTT. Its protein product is CASSIRGQGGKLFF. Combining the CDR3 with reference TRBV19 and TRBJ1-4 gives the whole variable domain DGGITQSPKYLFRKEGQNVTLSCEQNLNHDAMYWYRQDPGQGLRLIYYSQIVNDFQKGDIAEGYSVSREKKESFPLTVTSAQKNPTAFYLCASSIRGQGGKLFFGSGTQLSVL.

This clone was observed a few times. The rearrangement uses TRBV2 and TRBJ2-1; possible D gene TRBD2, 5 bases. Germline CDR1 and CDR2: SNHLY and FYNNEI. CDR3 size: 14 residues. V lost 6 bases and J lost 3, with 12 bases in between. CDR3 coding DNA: TGTGCCAGCAGGGCCCCCGGGATCTACAATGAGCAGTTCTTC. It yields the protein CASRAPGIYNEQFF.

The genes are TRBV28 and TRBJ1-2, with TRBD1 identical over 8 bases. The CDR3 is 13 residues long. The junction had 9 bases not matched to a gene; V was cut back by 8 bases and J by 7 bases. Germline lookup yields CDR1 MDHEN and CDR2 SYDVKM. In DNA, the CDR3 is TGTGCCAGCCTTTTCCAGGGGGCCTCTGGCTACACCTTC. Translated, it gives CASLFQGASGYTF.

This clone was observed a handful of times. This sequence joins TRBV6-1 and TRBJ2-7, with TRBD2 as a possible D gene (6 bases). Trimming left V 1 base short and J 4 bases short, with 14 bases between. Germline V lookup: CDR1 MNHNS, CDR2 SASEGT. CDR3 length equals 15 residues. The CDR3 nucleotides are TGTGCCAGCAGTGAAGAAGGTAGCGGTTCTTACGAGCAGTACTTC. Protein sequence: CASSEEGSGSYEQYF.

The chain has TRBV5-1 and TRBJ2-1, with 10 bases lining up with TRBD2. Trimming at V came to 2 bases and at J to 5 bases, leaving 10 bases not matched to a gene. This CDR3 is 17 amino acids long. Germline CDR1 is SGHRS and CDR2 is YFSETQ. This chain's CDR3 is CASSLIPGLAGDNEQFF. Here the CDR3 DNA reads TGCGCCAGCAGCTTAATCCCCGGTCTAGCGGGAGACAATGAGCAGTTCTTC.

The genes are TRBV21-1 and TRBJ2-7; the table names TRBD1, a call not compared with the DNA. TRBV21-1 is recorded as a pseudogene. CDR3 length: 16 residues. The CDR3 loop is CASSKVRDRGLPEQYF. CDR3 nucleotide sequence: TGTGCCAGCAGCAAAGTTCGGGACAGGGGGCTACCCGAGCAGTACTTC.

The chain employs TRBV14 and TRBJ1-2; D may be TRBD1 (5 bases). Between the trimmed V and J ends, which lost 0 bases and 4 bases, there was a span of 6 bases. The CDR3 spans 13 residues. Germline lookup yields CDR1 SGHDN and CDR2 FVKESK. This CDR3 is CASSQDRAYGYTF. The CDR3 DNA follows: TGTGCCAGCAGCCAAGACAGGGCCTATGGCTACACCTTC.

The CDR3 is CASRRTLLNTEAFF. The DNA for the CDR3 is TGTGCCAGCAGGAGGACACTACTAAACACTGAAGCTTTCTTT. This chain joins TRBV2 and TRBJ1-1; maybe TRBD1 (5 bases). The CDR3 loop spans 14 amino acids. The germline CDR1 and CDR2 sequences are SNHLY and FYNNEI. V lost 6 bases to trimming and J lost 2 bases, with 13 bases between them.

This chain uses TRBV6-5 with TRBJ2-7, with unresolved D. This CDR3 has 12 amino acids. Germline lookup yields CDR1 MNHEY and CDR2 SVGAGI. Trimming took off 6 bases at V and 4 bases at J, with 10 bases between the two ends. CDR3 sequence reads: CASSLPGYEQYF. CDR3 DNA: TGTGCCAGCAGCCTCCCCGGTTACGAGCAGTACTTC.

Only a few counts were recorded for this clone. CDR3 DNA sequence: TGCGCCAGCAGCCCGGGCCGAGGGACTGGCACAGATACGCAGTATTTT. Amino acid sequence: CASSPGRGTGTDTQYF. The rearrangement uses TRBV5-1 and TRBJ2-3; D may be TRBD2 (6 bases). Germline V lookup: CDR1 SGHRS, CDR2 YFSETQ. The ends were cut back, 4 bases at V and 1 base at J, with 16 bases in the middle. This CDR3 is built from 16 residues.

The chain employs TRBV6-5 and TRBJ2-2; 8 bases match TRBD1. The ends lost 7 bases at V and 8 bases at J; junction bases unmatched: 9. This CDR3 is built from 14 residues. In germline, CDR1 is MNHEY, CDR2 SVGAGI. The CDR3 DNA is TGTGCCAGCAATCGGCAGGGGGCGGATGGGGAGCTGTTTTTT. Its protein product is CASNRQGADGELFF.

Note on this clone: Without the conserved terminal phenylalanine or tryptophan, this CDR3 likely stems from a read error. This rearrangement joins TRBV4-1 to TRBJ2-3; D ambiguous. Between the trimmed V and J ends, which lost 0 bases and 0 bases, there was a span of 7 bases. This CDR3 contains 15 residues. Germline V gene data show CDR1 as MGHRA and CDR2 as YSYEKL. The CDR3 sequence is CASSQESGSTDTQYV. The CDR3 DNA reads TGCGCCAGCAGCCAAGAATCAGGAAGCACAGATACGCAGTATGTT.

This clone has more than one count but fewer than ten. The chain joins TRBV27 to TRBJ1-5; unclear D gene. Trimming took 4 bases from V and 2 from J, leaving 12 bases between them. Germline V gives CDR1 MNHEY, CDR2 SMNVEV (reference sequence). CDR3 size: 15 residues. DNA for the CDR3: TGTGCCAGCAGTTATGGAGGCGCGGGCAATCAGCCCCAGCATTTT. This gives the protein CASSYGGAGNQPQHF.

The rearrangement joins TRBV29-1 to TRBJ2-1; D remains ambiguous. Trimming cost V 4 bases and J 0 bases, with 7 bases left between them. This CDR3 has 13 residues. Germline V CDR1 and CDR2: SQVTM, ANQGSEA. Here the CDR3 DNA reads TGCAGCGTTGCATCGGGCTCCTACAATGAGCAGTTCTTC. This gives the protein CSVASGSYNEQFF.

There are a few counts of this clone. The CDR3 DNA follows: TGTGCCAGCAGCTTGCGGGGAGGGTGGGCAGATACGCAGTATTTT. Translating gives CASSLRGGWADTQYF. The chain carries TRBV5-4 and TRBJ2-3, with 7 nucleotides matching TRBD2. CDR3 length equals 15 residues. Germline trimming cut 1 base from V and 4 bases from J; bases unmatched to any gene: 6. Germline V gene sequence: CDR1 SGHNT, CDR2 YYREEE (reference sequence).

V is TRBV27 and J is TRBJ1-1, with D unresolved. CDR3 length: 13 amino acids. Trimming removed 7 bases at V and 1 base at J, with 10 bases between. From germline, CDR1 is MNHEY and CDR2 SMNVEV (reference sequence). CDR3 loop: CASTSQRNTEAFF. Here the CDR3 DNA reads TGTGCCAGCACCTCACAGAGGAACACTGAAGCTTTCTTT.

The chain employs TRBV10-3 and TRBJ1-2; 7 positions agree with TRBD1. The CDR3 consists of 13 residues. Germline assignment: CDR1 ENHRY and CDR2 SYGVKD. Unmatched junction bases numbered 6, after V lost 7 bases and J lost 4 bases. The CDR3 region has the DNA TGTGCCATCACCCTGGGACAGCGCTATGGCTACACCTTC. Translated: CAITLGQRYGYTF.

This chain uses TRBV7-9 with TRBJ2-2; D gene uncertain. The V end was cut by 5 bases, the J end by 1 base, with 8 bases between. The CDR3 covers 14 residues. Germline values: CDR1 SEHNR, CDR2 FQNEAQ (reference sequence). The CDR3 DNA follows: TGTGCCAGCAGCCACAAGCGGAACACCGGGGAGCTGTTTTTT. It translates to CASSHKRNTGELFF. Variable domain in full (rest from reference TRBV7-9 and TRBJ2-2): DTGVSQNPRHKITKRGQNVTFRCDPISEHNRLYWYRQTLGQGPEFLTYFQNEAQLEKSRLLSDRFSAERPKGSFSTLEIQRTEQGDSAMYLCASSHKRNTGELFFGEGSRLTVL.

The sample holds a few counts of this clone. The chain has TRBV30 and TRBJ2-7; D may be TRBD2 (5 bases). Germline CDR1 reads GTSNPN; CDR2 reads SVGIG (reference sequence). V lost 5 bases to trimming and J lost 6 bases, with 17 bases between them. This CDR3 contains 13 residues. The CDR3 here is CAWGWGVKAEQYF. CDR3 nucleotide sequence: TGTGCCTGGGGTTGGGGAGTTAAAGCCGAGCAGTACTTC.

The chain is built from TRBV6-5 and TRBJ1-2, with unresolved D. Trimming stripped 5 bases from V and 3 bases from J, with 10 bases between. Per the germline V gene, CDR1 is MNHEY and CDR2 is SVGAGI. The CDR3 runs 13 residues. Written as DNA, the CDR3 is TGTGCCAGCAGTCGAAACACAGACTATGGCTACACCTTC. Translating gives CASSRNTDYGYTF.

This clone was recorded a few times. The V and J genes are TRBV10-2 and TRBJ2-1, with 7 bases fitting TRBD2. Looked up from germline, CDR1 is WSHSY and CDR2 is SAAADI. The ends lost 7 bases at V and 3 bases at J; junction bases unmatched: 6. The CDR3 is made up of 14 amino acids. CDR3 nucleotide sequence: TGCGCCAGCACTCTAGCGGCCCTCTACAATGAGCAGTTCTTC. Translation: CASTLAALYNEQFF.

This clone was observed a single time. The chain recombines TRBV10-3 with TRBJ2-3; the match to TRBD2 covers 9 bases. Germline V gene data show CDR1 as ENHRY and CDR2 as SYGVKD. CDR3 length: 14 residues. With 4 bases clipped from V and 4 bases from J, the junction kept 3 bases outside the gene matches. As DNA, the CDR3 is TGTGCCATCAGTGGGCGGGAGGGACCAGATACGCAGTATTTT. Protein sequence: CAISGREGPDTQYF.

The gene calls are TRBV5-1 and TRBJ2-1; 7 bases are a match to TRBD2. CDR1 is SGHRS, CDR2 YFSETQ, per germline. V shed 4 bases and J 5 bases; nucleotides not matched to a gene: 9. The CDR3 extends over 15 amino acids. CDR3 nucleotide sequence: TGCGCCAGCAGCCGACTAGCCGCCCTGGACAATGAGCAGTTCTTC. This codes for CASSRLAALDNEQFF.

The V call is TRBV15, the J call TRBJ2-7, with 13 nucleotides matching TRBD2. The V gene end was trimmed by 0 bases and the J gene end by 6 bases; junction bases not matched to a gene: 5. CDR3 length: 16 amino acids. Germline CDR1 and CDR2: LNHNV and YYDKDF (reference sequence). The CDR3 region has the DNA TGTGCCACCAGCAGAGAAGGACTAGCGGGAGCTATCGAGCAGTACTTC. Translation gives CATSREGLAGAIEQYF.

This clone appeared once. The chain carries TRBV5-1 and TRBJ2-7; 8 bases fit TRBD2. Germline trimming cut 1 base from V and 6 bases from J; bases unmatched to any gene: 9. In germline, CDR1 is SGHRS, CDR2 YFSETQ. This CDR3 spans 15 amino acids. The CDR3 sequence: CASSLTSGAPGEQYF. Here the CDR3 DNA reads TGCGCCAGCAGCTTGACTAGCGGTGCTCCGGGCGAGCAGTACTTC.

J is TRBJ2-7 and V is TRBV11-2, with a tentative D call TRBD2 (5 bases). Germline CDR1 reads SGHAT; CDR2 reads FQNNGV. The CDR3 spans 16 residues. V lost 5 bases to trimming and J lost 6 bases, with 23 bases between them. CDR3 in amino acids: CASSTRVAGEGVEQYF. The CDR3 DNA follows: TGTGCCAGCAGCACCCGGGTAGCCGGGGAAGGAGTCGAGCAGTACTTC.

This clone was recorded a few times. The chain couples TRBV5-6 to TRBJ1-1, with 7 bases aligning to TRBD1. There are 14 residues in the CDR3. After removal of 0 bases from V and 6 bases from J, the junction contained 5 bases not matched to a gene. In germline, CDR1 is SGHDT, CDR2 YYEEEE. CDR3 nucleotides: TGTGCCAGCAGCTTGGTACCTACAGGGGCTGAAGCTTTCTTT. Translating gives CASSLVPTGAEAFF.

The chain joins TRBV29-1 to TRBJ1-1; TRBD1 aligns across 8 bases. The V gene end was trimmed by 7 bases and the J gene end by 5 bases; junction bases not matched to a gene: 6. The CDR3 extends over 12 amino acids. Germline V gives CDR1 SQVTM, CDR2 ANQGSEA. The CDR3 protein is CSAGTGGTEAFF. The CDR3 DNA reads TGCAGCGCCGGGACAGGTGGAACTGAAGCTTTCTTT.

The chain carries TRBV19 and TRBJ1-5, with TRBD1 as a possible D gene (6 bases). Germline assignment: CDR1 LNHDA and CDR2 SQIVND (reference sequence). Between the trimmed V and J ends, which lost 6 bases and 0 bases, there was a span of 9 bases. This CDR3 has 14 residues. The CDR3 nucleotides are TGTGCCAGTAGGGGGACAAATAGCAATCAGCCCCAGCATTTT. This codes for CASRGTNSNQPQHF.

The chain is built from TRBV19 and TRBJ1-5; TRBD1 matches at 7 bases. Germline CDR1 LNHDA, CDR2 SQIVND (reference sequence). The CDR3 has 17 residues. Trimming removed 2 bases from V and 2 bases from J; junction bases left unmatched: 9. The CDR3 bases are TGTGCCAGTAGTATAAAAGGGGGCAATTTCGGCAATCAGCCCCAGCATTTT. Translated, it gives CASSIKGGNFGNQPQHF.

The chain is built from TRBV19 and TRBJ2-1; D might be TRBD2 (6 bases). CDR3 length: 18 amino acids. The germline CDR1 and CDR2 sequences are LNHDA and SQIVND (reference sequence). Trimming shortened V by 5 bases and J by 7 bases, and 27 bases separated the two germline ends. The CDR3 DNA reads TGTGCCAGTAGTCCCCAGACACCCAGGACTACCTTTGGGAATGAGCAGTTCTTC. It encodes CASSPQTPRTTFGNEQFF.

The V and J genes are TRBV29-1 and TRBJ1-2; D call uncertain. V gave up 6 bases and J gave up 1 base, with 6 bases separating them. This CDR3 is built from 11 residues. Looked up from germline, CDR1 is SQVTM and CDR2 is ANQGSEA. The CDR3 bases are TGCAGCGTCCCCAGTAACTATGGCTACACCTTC. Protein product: CSVPSNYGYTF.